Given below is one T cell receptor beta chain in context. Trimming pared 3 bases from V and 11 bases from J, leaving 13 bases between. The CDR3 spans 12 residues. This sample is drawn from a study of blood T cell repertoires in COVID-19. Whole-study context: PBMCs, B-cell-depleted T cells, or T cells provided the cDNA or gDNA that made up the material.

Sequenced by immunoSEQ multiplex PCR; TCRdb stores in-frame clones only, minus some. Found here are around 160,000 clones, 80% to 90% of them singletons; the top ten hold roughly 8.4%. The TCR originated in a human donor with acute or convalescent COVID-19. The donor label of this sample is uncertain. The chain employs TRBV12-3 or TRBV12-4 and TRBJ1-1; D possibly corresponds to TRBD1 (5 bases). The sample taken for sequencing was peripheral blood. CDR3: CASSLGGLLAFF. The CDR3 DNA sequence: TGTGCCAGCAGTTTGGGGGGGTTGTTGGCTTTCTTT.